Shown below are 27 T cell receptor beta chains from a single sample sequenced in a study of shared clonotypes between healthy human individuals. Profiling relied on immunoSEQ multiplex PCR, and the TCRdb table lists in-frame clones only, not all of them. The table shows 450,000 to 500,000 clones, with approximately 80% occurring only once. The sequencing sample was made of PBMCs. These receptors originate from a woman between 40 and 55 years old in good health. Some clones in this sample may be carry-over from other donors' samples.

This clone appeared a few times. V is TRBV11-2 and J is TRBJ1-1; possibly TRBD1 for D (5 bases). Trimming cost V 1 base and J 5 bases, with 14 bases left between them. This CDR3 has 15 residues. Germline V CDR1 and CDR2: SGHAT, FQNNGV. CDR3 amino acids: CASSLGRDGGTEAFF. The CDR3 bases are TGTGCCAGCAGCTTAGGTAGGGATGGGGGGACTGAAGCTTTCTTT.

The chain uses TRBV11-2 and TRBJ2-7; 15 nucleotides match TRBD2. V shed 4 bases and J 1 base; nucleotides not matched to a gene: 8. Germline CDR1 SGHAT, CDR2 FQNNGV. The CDR3 extends over 18 amino acids. The DNA for the CDR3 is TGTGCCAGCAGCTGGCGGACTAGCGGGAGGGCCGATTCCTACGAGCAGTACTTC. Encoded protein: CASSWRTSGRADSYEQYF.

The genes are TRBV18 and TRBJ2-7; TRBD2 agrees at 7 bases. The germline V gene has CDR1 KGHSH and CDR2 LQKENI. V was clipped by 0 bases and J by 1 base; unmatched bases: 3. There are 15 residues in the CDR3. CDR3 loop: CASSPPAGDSYEQYF. The CDR3 coding sequence is TGTGCCAGCTCACCACCGGCGGGAGATTCCTACGAGCAGTACTTC.

The chain has TRBV7-3 and TRBJ2-2; the D is unclear. Trimming took 5 bases from V and 4 from J, leaving 11 bases between them. Germline V CDR1 and CDR2: SGHTA, FQGTGA. CDR3 length: 14 amino acids. CDR3 DNA: TGTGCCAGCAGCGCCGATACGGCCACCGGGGAGCTGTTTTTT. It encodes CASSADTATGELFF.

The rearrangement uses TRBV7-3 and TRBJ1-1; no firm D call. This CDR3 spans 14 amino acids. Trimming cost V 1 base and J 4 bases, with 10 bases left between them. Germline V gene data show CDR1 as SGHTA and CDR2 as FQGTGA. CDR3 DNA: TGTGCCAGCAGCTTAAACGGGGTGGGCACTGAAGCTTTCTTT. This translates into CASSLNGVGTEAFF.

This rearrangement joins TRBV28 to TRBJ2-5; 7 bases fit TRBD2. Germline loops: CDR1 MDHEN, CDR2 SYDVKM. CDR3 size: 16 residues. V trimming: 1 base; J trimming: 0 bases; junction bases outside the gene matches: 5. The CDR3 nucleotides are TGTGCCAGCAGTTTATTTGCTAGCGGTTACCAAGAGACCCAGTACTTC. It yields the protein CASSLFASGYQETQYF.

The chain recombines TRBV5-4 with TRBJ2-3, with 8 bases lining up with TRBD2. Germline-derived CDR1 and CDR2 are SGHNT and YYREEE (reference sequence). After removal of 4 bases from V and 4 bases from J, the junction contained 11 bases not matched to a gene. The CDR3 has 16 amino acids. The CDR3 here is CASSDIAGNTADTQYF. CDR3 nucleotides: TGTGCCAGCAGCGACATAGCGGGAAACACGGCAGATACGCAGTATTTT. The full variable domain, rest sourced from reference TRBV5-4 and TRBJ2-3, is ETGVTQSPTHLIKTRGQQVTLRCSSQSGHNTVSWYQQALGQGPQFIFQYYREEENGRGNFPPRFSGLQFPNYSSELNVNALELDDSALYLCASSDIAGNTADTQYFGPGTRLTVL.

V and J are TRBV7-9 and TRBJ2-1; D possibly corresponds to TRBD1 (6 bases). Germline values: CDR1 SEHNR, CDR2 FQNEAQ (reference sequence). CDR3 length: 15 amino acids. The V end was cut by 8 bases, the J end by 5 bases, with 19 bases between. The CDR3 DNA follows: TGTGCCAGCGCCAGGGGAACTAGTATGGACAATGAGCAGTTCTTC. Residues: CASARGTSMDNEQFF.

This clone was detected a few times. The chain links TRBV27 to TRBJ2-3; D not resolved. The V gene lost 4 bases and the J gene lost 4 bases, with 9 bases spanning the gap. There are 13 residues in the CDR3. Germline V gives CDR1 MNHEY, CDR2 SMNVEV (reference sequence). CDR3 sequence: CASSSPTSDTQYF. The CDR3 DNA reads TGTGCCAGCAGTTCACCCACGTCAGATACGCAGTATTTT.

This clone was seen repeatedly, ten times or more. The CDR3 DNA reads as TGTGCCAGCAGCCGAACCCCCTACGAGCAGTACTTC. This encodes CASSRTPYEQYF. The chain uses TRBV11-2 and TRBJ2-7; D unresolved. Germline CDR1 is SGHAT and CDR2 is FQNNGV. The CDR3 sequence is 12 residues long. Trimming removed 5 bases from V and 2 bases from J, with 7 bases in between. Variable domain in full (rest from reference TRBV11-2 and TRBJ2-7): EAGVAQSPRYKIIEKRQSVAFWCNPISGHATLYWYQQILGQGPKLLIQFQNNGVVDDSQLPKDRFSAERLKGVDSTLKIQPAKLEDSAVYLCASSRTPYEQYFGPGTRLTVT.

J is TRBJ2-5 and V is TRBV11-3; 7 nucleotides line up with TRBD1. V dropped 1 base and J dropped 2; count of bases not matched to a gene: 4. The CDR3 totals 15 residues. CDR1 and CDR2 from the germline V gene are SGHNT and YENEEA. CDR3 sequence reads: CASSLAGTAQETQYF. The DNA of the CDR3 is TGTGCCAGCAGCTTAGCGGGGACAGCACAAGAGACCCAGTACTTC.

V gene TRBV4-1 combines with J gene TRBJ2-3; the match to TRBD1 covers 7 bases. CDR1 is MGHRA, CDR2 YSYEKL, per germline. There are 17 residues in the CDR3. J gave up 2 bases and V 1 base, and 9 bases lay outside the gene matches. CDR3 residues: CASSQALTGAPTDTQYF. CDR3 coding DNA: TGCGCCAGCAGCCAAGCCCTAACAGGGGCCCCCACAGATACGCAGTATTTT.

The chain uses TRBV19 and TRBJ2-1; D uncertain. V was trimmed by 1 base and J by 14 bases, leaving 15 bases between them. Germline CDR1 reads LNHDA; CDR2 reads SQIVND (reference sequence). This CDR3 contains 13 residues. CDR3 nucleotides: TGTGCCAGTAGTATAGGTCTAGATTTGAAAGAGTTCTTC. Translation: CASSIGLDLKEFF.

The chain employs TRBV30 and TRBJ2-5; 10 bases agree with TRBD1. The CDR3 contains 16 residues. CDR1 and CDR2 from the germline V gene are GTSNPN and SVGIG (reference sequence). Unmatched junction bases numbered 9, after V lost 1 base and J lost 4 bases. Here the CDR3 DNA reads TGTGCCTGGAGTGAGCTTAGGGACAGGGGTCGAGAGACCCAGTACTTC. It is translated as CAWSELRDRGRETQYF.

This chain links TRBV11-1 with TRBJ2-3, with 7 bases aligning to TRBD1. This CDR3 has 15 residues. Trimming cost V 4 bases and J 5 bases; bases outside gene matches: 9. CDR1 is SGHAT, CDR2 FQDESV, per germline (reference sequence). This CDR3 reads CASSSKTGEIDTQYF. For the CDR3, the DNA is TGTGCCAGCAGCTCCAAAACAGGGGAAATAGATACGCAGTATTTT.

The V and J genes are TRBV5-1 and TRBJ2-3; 10 bases align to TRBD1. The CDR3 length is 16 residues. V was clipped by 2 bases and J by 2 bases; unmatched bases: 5. Germline CDR1 reads SGHRS; CDR2 reads YFSETQ. The CDR3 bases are TGCGCCAGCAGCTTTCTGGGACAGGGGATCACAGATACGCAGTATTTT. This encodes CASSFLGQGITDTQYF.

The V and J genes are TRBV13 and TRBJ2-7; D remains ambiguous. Germline-derived CDR1 and CDR2 are PRHDT and FYEKMQ (reference sequence). V was trimmed by 0 bases and J by 7 bases, leaving 10 bases between them. The CDR3 contains 13 residues. This CDR3 reads CASSLGSSVEQYF. For the CDR3, the DNA is TGTGCCAGCAGCTTAGGGTCGTCGGTAGAGCAGTACTTC.

The rearrangement links TRBV10-3 to TRBJ2-7; D ambiguous. Trimming shortened V by 2 bases and J by 4 bases, and 3 bases separated the two germline ends. The CDR3 has 11 residues. The germline V gene encodes CDR1 ENHRY and CDR2 SYGVKD. This CDR3 is CAISEVYEQYF. Written as DNA, the CDR3 is TGTGCCATCAGTGAGGTATACGAGCAGTACTTC.

This clone was detected once. The chain recombines TRBV7-9 with TRBJ2-1; unclear D gene. This CDR3 is 14 amino acids long. The V and J ends lost 1 base and 4 bases respectively, with 8 bases between them. Germline V gene lookup returns CDR1 SEHNR and CDR2 FQNEAQ (reference sequence). CDR3 region: CASSLDYGYNEQFF. The CDR3 coding sequence is TGTGCCAGCAGCTTAGACTACGGGTACAATGAGCAGTTCTTC.

In this sample, this clone turned up once. CDR3 nucleotides: TGTGCCAGCAGCTTAAGGGTGGGGAGCTCCTACGAGCAGTACTTC. Translation: CASSLRVGSSYEQYF. The chain joins TRBV7-3 to TRBJ2-7; the D gene is possibly TRBD2 (5 bases). Looked up from germline, CDR1 is SGHTA and CDR2 is FQGTGA. The germline V and J ends were trimmed by 1 base and 0 bases, with 10 bases remaining between them. This CDR3 is built from 15 residues.

This sequence joins TRBV6-1 and TRBJ2-7; D not certain. V dropped 3 bases and J dropped 2 bases, with 17 bases sitting between them. Germline values: CDR1 MNHNS, CDR2 SASEGT. This CDR3 is 16 amino acids long. As DNA, the CDR3 is TGTGCCAGCAGTGAGGTAGAGGTAATGTGCCCCTACGAGCAGTACTTC. Protein sequence: CASSEVEVMCPYEQYF.

This clone was detected many times. The chain carries TRBV6-4 and TRBJ2-6, with D possibly TRBD2 on 5 matching bases. Germline assignment: CDR1 MRHNA and CDR2 SNTAGT. V dropped 3 bases and J dropped 0 bases, with 9 bases sitting between them. The CDR3 has 16 amino acids. CDR3 amino acids: CASSELDFSGANVLTF. Written as DNA, the CDR3 is TGTGCCAGCAGTGAATTGGACTTCTCTGGGGCCAACGTCCTGACTTTC.

In regard to this clone: A far larger clone is just one base off, so this is likely a read error. V gene TRBV15 combines with J gene TRBJ1-5; no definite D call. Germline V CDR1 and CDR2: LNHNV, YYDKDF (reference sequence). This CDR3 has 14 amino acids. For the CDR3, the DNA is TGTGCCATCAGCAGAGGTGACCCGGATCAGCCCCAGCATTTT. Translated, it gives CAISRGDPDQPQHF.

V is TRBV9 and J is TRBJ2-1; weak D call: TRBD2 (5 bases). This CDR3 has 14 residues. Trimming stripped 2 bases from V and 6 bases from J, with 12 bases between. Germline CDR1 is SGDLS and CDR2 is YYNGEE. CDR3 protein: CASSVGGLFNEQFF. CDR3 in DNA: TGTGCCAGCAGCGTCGGCGGACTTTTCAATGAGCAGTTCTTC.

The chain joins TRBV6-1 to TRBJ1-2; the D is unclear. Per the germline V gene, CDR1 is MNHNS and CDR2 is SASEGT. Trimming took 6 bases from V and 5 from J, leaving 7 bases between them. The CDR3 spans 11 residues. CDR3 protein: CASSHLYGYTF. CDR3 bases: TGTGCCAGCAGCCACCTGTATGGCTACACCTTC.

This rearrangement joins TRBV19 to TRBJ2-7; the match to TRBD2 covers 7 bases. The V and J ends lost 5 bases and 2 bases, in that order; junction bases with no gene match: 9. Looked up from germline, CDR1 is LNHDA and CDR2 is SQIVND (reference sequence). The CDR3 is made up of 15 amino acids. The CDR3 region is CASSEVGGSPYEQYF. DNA for the CDR3: TGTGCCAGTAGTGAGGTGGGCGGGAGCCCCTACGAGCAGTACTTC.

In this sample, this clone turned up a few times. The CDR3 DNA reads as TGTGCCAGCAGTTACTCGAGCGGGAGGCACGGGGAGCTGTTTTTT. Its protein is CASSYSSGRHGELFF. The V gene is TRBV6-5, the J gene TRBJ2-2; TRBD2 matches at 9 bases. The V segment lost 0 bases and the J segment 7 bases; nucleotides outside the gene matches: 3. CDR1 and CDR2 from the germline V gene are MNHEY and SVGAGI. There are 15 residues in the CDR3.